The 21 T cell receptor beta chains below come from one sample, sequenced in a study of T cell clonality in common variable immunodeficiency. The table came from immunoSEQ multiplex PCR; TCRdb's copy has only in-frame clones and leaves some out. The sample was found to contain approximately 50,000 clones, and every one recurs. The sample was peripheral blood mononuclear cells. These TCRs come from a person aged 18 to 69 in good health.

This clone was counted ten times or more. The CDR3 extends 3 residues past the end of the read, so its final part is completed from the germline J gene. This chain links TRBV10-1 with TRBJ2-3, with D hard to call. V lost 3 bases to trimming and J lost 2 bases, with 6 bases between them. In germline, CDR1 is WNHNN, CDR2 SYGVQD (reference sequence). The CDR3 spans 13 residues. The covered CDR3 bases are TGCGCCAGCAGTGACCCGTCCACAGATACG. It is translated as CASSDPSTDT. The full-length CDR3 reads as CASSDPSTDTQYF.

This clone has at least ten counts. Read sequence stops 3 residues before the CDR3 end, and the germline J gene provides the missing end. The chain combines TRBV18 with TRBJ2-2, with D uncertain. There are 15 residues in the CDR3. CDR1 is KGHSH, CDR2 LQKENI, per germline. V gave up 3 bases and J gave up 0 bases, with 8 bases separating them. The DNA read from the CDR3 is TGTGCCAGCTCACCGGCAGCGTCGAACACCGGGGAG. This gives the protein CASSPAASNTGE. The entire CDR3 is CASSPAASNTGELFF.

In this sample, this clone turned up many times. The read stops 3 residues short of the end of the CDR3; the missing end is completed from the germline J gene. This chain connects TRBV5-1 to TRBJ2-3; 14 bases align to TRBD2. CDR3 length: 18 amino acids. Losses at the gene ends were 0 bases for V and 3 bases for J; bases not matched to a gene: 6. CDR1 is SGHRS, CDR2 YFSETQ, per germline. The CDR3 loop is CASSLALTSGGDTDTQYF. The sequenced CDR3 bases are TGCGCCAGCAGCTTGGCCCTGACTAGCGGGGGGGATACAGATACG.

This clone was recorded at least ten times. From the germline J gene comes the end of the CDR3, since the read stops 3 residues before it. The sample carries other DNA sequences with the same CDR3. V is TRBV10-1 and J is TRBJ2-3; D is uncertain. From germline, CDR1 is WNHNN and CDR2 SYGVQD (reference sequence). The V and J ends lost 6 bases and 2 bases respectively, with 6 bases between them. This CDR3 comprises 12 residues. The sequenced CDR3 bases are TGCGCCAGCAGCTATTCCACAGATACG. It is translated as CASSYSTDT. The whole CDR3 sequence reads CASSYSTDTQYF.

This clone turned up a few times. The read is 3 residues too short to cover the CDR3 end, so that end is filled in from the germline J gene. This chain joins TRBV11-2 and TRBJ1-6; D gene unclear. V gave up 4 bases and J gave up 7 bases, with 14 bases separating them. The germline gives CDR1 SGHAT, CDR2 FQNNGV. The CDR3 is 15 amino acids. The CDR3 spells CASSSLAGGNSPLHF. CDR3 DNA (partial): TGTGCCAGCAGCTCGCTAGCGGGCGGCAATTCACCC.

This clone was seen a few times. The read ends 3 residues shy of where the CDR3 ends; the end is completed using the germline J gene. This chain links TRBV7-9 with TRBJ1-2; D might be TRBD1 (6 bases). Germline CDR1 and CDR2: SEHNR and FQNEAQ (reference sequence). V was clipped by 7 bases and J by 5 bases, with 17 bases between them. The CDR3 contains 14 residues. CDR3 DNA (partial): TGTGCCAGCAAGGCGACAGGTGGAATGTATGGC. It encodes CASKATGGMYG. The entire CDR3 is CASKATGGMYGYTF.

In this sample, this clone turned up a few times. The read comes to an end 3 residues before the CDR3 does, leaving the germline J gene to fill in the end. This chain links TRBV6-2 or TRBV6-3 with TRBJ1-4; tentative D call: TRBD1 (5 bases). Deletions cut 2 bases from V and 1 base from J, with 11 bases between. Germline CDR1 and CDR2: MNHEY and SVGEGT. The CDR3 loop spans 16 amino acids. Partial CDR3 DNA: TGTGCCAGCAGTTACGGTGGTCAGGGAACTAATGAAAAA. Its translation is CASSYGGQGTNEK. The whole CDR3 sequence is CASSYGGQGTNEKLFF.

This clone came up many times. The CDR3 is cut off 3 residues early in the read; its end comes from the germline J gene. This chain uses TRBV7-2 with TRBJ2-7, with D possibly being TRBD2 (6 bases). Trimming took 1 base from V and 6 from J, leaving 16 bases between them. Per germline, CDR1 SGHTA and CDR2 FQGNSA. This CDR3 has 15 amino acids. This CDR3 reads CASSLGGGWRSEQYF. The CDR3 DNA, read in part, is TGTGCCAGCAGCTTAGGTGGGGGGTGGAGATCCGAG.

This clone was seen only a few times. The CDR3 end falls 3 residues outside the read, so it is completed with the germline J gene. The chain combines TRBV10-1 with TRBJ2-7, with unresolved D. Germline CDR1 is WNHNN and CDR2 is SYGVQD (reference sequence). CDR3 length: 14 amino acids. V was pared by 2 bases and J by 3 bases, with 11 bases between. CDR3 amino acids: CASSEQASGYEQYF. CDR3 bases read: TGCGCCAGCAGTGAGCAAGCTTCGGGCTACGAG.

This clone was counted at least ten times. The read comes to an end 3 residues before the CDR3 does, leaving the germline J gene to fill in the end. The chain has TRBV30 and TRBJ1-4; D remains unclear. CDR1 is GTSNPN, CDR2 SVGIG, per germline (reference sequence). The germline V and J ends were trimmed by 3 bases and 8 bases, with 19 bases remaining between them. The CDR3 is made up of 15 amino acids. The part of the CDR3 DNA that was read is TGTGCCTGGAGCGACGGACTTACTCTGGGGGAAAAA. The encoded protein is CAWSDGLTLGEK. The complete CDR3 reads CAWSDGLTLGEKLFF.

This clone was seen at least ten times. The CDR3 reads CASSFSGSTQHTKETQYF. The CDR3 DNA, read in part, is TGTGCCAGCAGCTTTAGCGGGTCAACCCAACACACTAAAGAGACC. The genes are TRBV7-4 and TRBJ2-5; 7 bases align to TRBD2. The CDR3 end is not reached by the read, which stops 3 residues before it; the germline J gene fills it in. CDR1 SGHVT and CDR2 SQSDAQ come from the germline V gene. CDR3 length: 18 residues. V lost 3 bases, J lost 3 bases, and 16 bases stayed unmatched.

This clone was detected ten times or more. The CDR3 protein is CASSLWGDEKLFF. CDR3 DNA (partial): TGTGCCAGCAGCTTATGGGGGGATGAAAAA. V and J are TRBV7-2 and TRBJ1-4, with D perhaps matching TRBD1 (5 bases). The read halts 3 residues ahead of the CDR3 end, with the missing end drawn from the germline J gene. The CDR3 runs 13 residues. Germline V CDR1 and CDR2: SGHTA, FQGNSA. The V end lost 2 bases, the J end lost 6 bases, and 7 bases lay between the germline ends.

This clone came up many times. The read ends 3 residues shy of where the CDR3 ends; the end is completed using the germline J gene. The chain joins TRBV5-1 to TRBJ2-3; 11 nucleotides line up with TRBD2. The trim removed 2 bases at V and 2 bases at J, leaving 4 bases unmatched. This CDR3 contains 16 residues. The germline CDR1 and CDR2 sequences are SGHRS and YFSETQ. CDR3 loop: CASSLTSGSPTDTQYF. CDR3 bases read: TGCGCCAGCAGCTTAACTAGCGGGAGCCCCACAGATACG. The full variable domain, with the rest looked up from reference TRBV5-1 and TRBJ2-3, is KAGVTQTPRYLIKTRGQQVTLSCSPISGHRSVSWYQQTPGQGLQFLFEYFSETQRNKGNFPGRFSGRQFSNSRSEMNVSTLELGDSALYLCASSLTSGSPTDTQYFGPGTRLTVL.

This clone was recorded many times. Read data end 3 residues before the CDR3 end; the end is taken from the germline J gene. The chain is built from TRBV29-1 and TRBJ1-2; 10 bases match TRBD1. V lost 3 bases, J lost 4 bases, and 8 bases stayed unmatched. Germline V lookup: CDR1 SQVTM, CDR2 ANQGSEA. The CDR3 sequence is 15 residues long. The CDR3 region is CSVESTGQGGYGYTF. The DNA read from the CDR3 is TGCAGCGTTGAGTCCACCGGACAGGGGGGCTATGGC.

This clone was counted many times. The sequence runs out 3 residues before the end of the CDR3; the remainder is reconstructed from the germline J gene. The J gene is TRBJ2-2, the V gene TRBV20-1; 8 positions match TRBD1. V lost 3 bases and J lost 4; bases outside the gene matches: 10. The CDR3 consists of 16 residues. Germline V gene data show CDR1 as DFQATT and CDR2 as SNEGSKA (reference sequence). The CDR3 loop reads CSASLGQGVATGELFF. The part of the CDR3 DNA that was read is TGCAGTGCTAGCCTCGGACAGGGAGTAGCCACCGGGGAG.

This clone was seen repeatedly, ten times or more. The observed sequence ends 3 residues before the CDR3 terminus, with the missing tail filled in from the germline J gene. The chain combines TRBV18 with TRBJ2-2, with D uncertain. Germline V lookup: CDR1 KGHSH, CDR2 LQKENI. V gave up 5 bases and J gave up 0 bases, with 4 bases separating them. The CDR3 runs to 13 residues. CDR3 DNA, as far as it was read: TGTGCCAGCTCATTCTCGAACACCGGGGAG. Its translation is CASSFSNTGE. The whole CDR3 sequence reads CASSFSNTGELFF.

The CDR3 bases that were read are TGCAGTGCTAGGGATCCGACAGGGCCGGCCTACGAG. This translates into CSARDPTGPAYE. The CDR3 in full is CSARDPTGPAYEQYF. The chain links TRBV20-1 to TRBJ2-7; 7 positions agree with TRBD1. With the read ending 3 residues before the CDR3 end, the germline J gene is used to fill in that end. Germline V gene lookup returns CDR1 DFQATT and CDR2 SNEGSKA (reference sequence). CDR3 length: 15 residues. The junction had 10 bases not matched to a gene; V was cut back by 3 bases and J by 2 bases.

Many counts were recorded for this clone. Sequencing ends 3 residues short of the CDR3 end; the germline J gene provides the rest. The chain is built from TRBV2 and TRBJ2-7; TRBD2 agrees at 7 bases. CDR1 and CDR2 from the germline V gene are SNHLY and FYNNEI. CDR3 length: 14 amino acids. V shed 6 bases, J shed 6 bases, and the junction held 11 bases outside the gene matches. Here the CDR3 reads CASREPGLPAEQYF. The sequenced CDR3 bases are TGTGCCAGCAGAGAGCCGGGACTACCCGCCGAG.

This clone was seen many times. The CDR3 region is CATSDRTSGQPQHF. The DNA read from the CDR3 is TGTGCCACCAGTGATCGCACTTCGGGTCAGCCC. The chain combines TRBV24-1 with TRBJ1-5; D gene ambiguous. The read stops 3 residues short of the end of the CDR3; the missing end is completed from the germline J gene. There are 14 residues in the CDR3. Germline assignment: CDR1 KGHDR and CDR2 SFDVKD. The V end lost 3 bases, the J end lost 6 bases, and 11 bases lay between the germline ends.

This clone was seen at least ten times. The CDR3 goes on 3 residues after the read ends, and that part is filled in from the germline J gene. The chain employs TRBV10-3 and TRBJ2-2, with 7 bases aligning to TRBD1. The V gene end was trimmed by 0 bases and the J gene end by 7 bases; junction bases not matched to a gene: 5. Germline V CDR1 and CDR2: ENHRY, SYGVKD. The CDR3 loop spans 15 amino acids. CDR3 in amino acids: CAISESGGSDGELFF. The covered CDR3 bases are TGTGCCATCAGTGAGTCAGGGGGCAGCGACGGGGAG.

This clone has at least ten counts. The CDR3 bases that were read are TGTGCCAGCAGCTTGACAGGTAGATCAGATACG. Its translation is CASSLTGRSDT. The CDR3 reads in full as CASSLTGRSDTQYF. This rearrangement joins TRBV7-6 to TRBJ2-3; D perhaps matches TRBD1 (6 bases). The read ends 3 residues before the CDR3 terminus; that terminus is restored from the germline J gene. Per the germline V gene, CDR1 is SGHVS and CDR2 is FNYEAQ. The CDR3 is 14 amino acids. Trimming removed 3 bases at V and 4 bases at J, with 11 bases between.